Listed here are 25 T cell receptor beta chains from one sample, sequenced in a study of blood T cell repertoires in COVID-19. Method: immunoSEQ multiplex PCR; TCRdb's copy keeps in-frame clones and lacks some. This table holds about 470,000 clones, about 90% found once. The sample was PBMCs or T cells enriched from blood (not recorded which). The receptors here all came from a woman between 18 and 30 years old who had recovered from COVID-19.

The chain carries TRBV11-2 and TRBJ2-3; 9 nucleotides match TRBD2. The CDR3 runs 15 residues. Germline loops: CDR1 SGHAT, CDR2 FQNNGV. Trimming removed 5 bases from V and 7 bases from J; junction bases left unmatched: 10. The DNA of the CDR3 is TGTGCCAGCAGCCAAATAGCGGGGGAAGTTAATACGCAGTATTTT. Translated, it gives CASSQIAGEVNTQYF.

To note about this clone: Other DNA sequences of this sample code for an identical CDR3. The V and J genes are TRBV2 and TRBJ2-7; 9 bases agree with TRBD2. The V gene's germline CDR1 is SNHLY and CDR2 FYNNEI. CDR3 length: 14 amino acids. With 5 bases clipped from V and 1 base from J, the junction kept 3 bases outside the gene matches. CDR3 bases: TGTGCCAGCAGTCTAGCGGGGCCTTCCTACGAGCAGTACTTC. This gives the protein CASSLAGPSYEQYF.

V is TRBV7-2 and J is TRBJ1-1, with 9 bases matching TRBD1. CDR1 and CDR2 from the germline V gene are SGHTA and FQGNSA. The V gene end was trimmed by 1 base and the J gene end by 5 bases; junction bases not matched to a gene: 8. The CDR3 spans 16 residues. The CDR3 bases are TGTGCCAGCAGCTTAGAGAGTCCGGGACAGGGTACTGAAGCTTTCTTT. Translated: CASSLESPGQGTEAFF.

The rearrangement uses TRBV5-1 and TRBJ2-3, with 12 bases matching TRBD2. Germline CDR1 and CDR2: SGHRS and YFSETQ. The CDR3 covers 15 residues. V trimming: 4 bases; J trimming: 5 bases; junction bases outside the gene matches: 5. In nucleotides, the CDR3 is TGCGCCAGCAGCCCCGGACTAGCGGGAATAGATACGCAGTATTTT. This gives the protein CASSPGLAGIDTQYF.

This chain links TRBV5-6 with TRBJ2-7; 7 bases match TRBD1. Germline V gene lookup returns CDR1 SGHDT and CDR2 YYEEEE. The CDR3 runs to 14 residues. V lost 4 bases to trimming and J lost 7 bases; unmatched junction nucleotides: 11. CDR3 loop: CASSGTGAAGEQYF. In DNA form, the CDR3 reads TGTGCCAGCAGCGGAACAGGGGCGGCCGGGGAGCAGTACTTC.

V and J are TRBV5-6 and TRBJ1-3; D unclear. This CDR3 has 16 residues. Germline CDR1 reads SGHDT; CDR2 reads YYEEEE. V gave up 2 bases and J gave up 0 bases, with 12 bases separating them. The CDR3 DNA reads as TGTGCCAGCAGCTTCACAGCCGCCTTCTCTGGAAACACCATATATTTT. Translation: CASSFTAAFSGNTIYF.

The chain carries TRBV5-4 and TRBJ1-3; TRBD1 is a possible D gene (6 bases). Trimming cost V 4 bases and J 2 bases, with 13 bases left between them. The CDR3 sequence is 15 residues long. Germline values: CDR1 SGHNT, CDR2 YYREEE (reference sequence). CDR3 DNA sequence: TGTGCCAGCAGCCACCCGGACAGCGCTGGAAACACCATATATTTT. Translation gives CASSHPDSAGNTIYF. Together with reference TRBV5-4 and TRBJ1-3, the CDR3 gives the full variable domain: ETGVTQSPTHLIKTRGQQVTLRCSSQSGHNTVSWYQQALGQGPQFIFQYYREEENGRGNFPPRFSGLQFPNYSSELNVNALELDDSALYLCASSHPDSAGNTIYFGEGSWLTVV.

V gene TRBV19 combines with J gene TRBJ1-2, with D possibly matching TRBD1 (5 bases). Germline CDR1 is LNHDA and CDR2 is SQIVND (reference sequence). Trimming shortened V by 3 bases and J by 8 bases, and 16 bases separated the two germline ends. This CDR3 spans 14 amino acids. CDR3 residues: CASSIGGEIGGYTF. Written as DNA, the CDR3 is TGTGCCAGTAGTATCGGAGGGGAAATAGGCGGCTACACCTTC.

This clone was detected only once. The CDR3 sequence: CASSPFANRGSNQPQHF. The DNA of the CDR3 is TGTGCCAGCTCACCCTTTGCGAACAGGGGCTCCAATCAGCCCCAGCATTTT. The chain combines TRBV18 with TRBJ1-5, with 7 bases that match TRBD1. The CDR3 is 17 residues long. In germline, CDR1 is KGHSH, CDR2 LQKENI. V was pared by 3 bases and J by 3 bases, with 11 bases of the junction left unmatched.

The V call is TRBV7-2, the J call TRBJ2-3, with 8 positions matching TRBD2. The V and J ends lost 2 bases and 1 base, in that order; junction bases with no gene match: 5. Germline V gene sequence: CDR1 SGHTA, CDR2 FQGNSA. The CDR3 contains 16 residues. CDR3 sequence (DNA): TGTGCCAGCAGCTTAACTAGCGGAACCGGCACAGATACGCAGTATTTT. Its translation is CASSLTSGTGTDTQYF.

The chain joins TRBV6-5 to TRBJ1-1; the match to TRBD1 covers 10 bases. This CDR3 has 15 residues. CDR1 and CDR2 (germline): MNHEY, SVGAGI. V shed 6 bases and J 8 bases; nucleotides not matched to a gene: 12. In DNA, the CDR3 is TGTGCCAGCAGGTCCGGGACAGGGGCGATCTCAGAAGCTTTCTTT. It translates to CASRSGTGAISEAFF.

CDR3 residues: CASSPTSGGIDTQYF. The CDR3 bases are TGTGCCAGCTCACCGACTAGCGGGGGAATAGATACGCAGTATTTT. The J gene is TRBJ2-3, the V gene TRBV18, with 12 positions matching TRBD2. The germline gives CDR1 KGHSH, CDR2 LQKENI. With V trimmed by 3 bases and J by 5 bases, 3 bases remained unmatched. The CDR3 length is 15 residues.

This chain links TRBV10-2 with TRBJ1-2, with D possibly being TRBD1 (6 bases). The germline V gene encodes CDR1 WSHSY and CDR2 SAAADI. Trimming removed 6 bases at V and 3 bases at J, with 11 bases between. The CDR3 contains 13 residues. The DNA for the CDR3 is TGCGCCAGCAGCCTCGACAGGTACTATGGCTACACCTTC. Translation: CASSLDRYYGYTF.

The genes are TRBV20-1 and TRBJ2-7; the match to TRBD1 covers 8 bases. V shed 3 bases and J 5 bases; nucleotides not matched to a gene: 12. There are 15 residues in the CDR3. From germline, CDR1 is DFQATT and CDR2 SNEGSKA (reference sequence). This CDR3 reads CSASDRQGKIHEQYF. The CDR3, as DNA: TGCAGTGCTAGTGATAGACAGGGGAAAATCCACGAGCAGTACTTC.

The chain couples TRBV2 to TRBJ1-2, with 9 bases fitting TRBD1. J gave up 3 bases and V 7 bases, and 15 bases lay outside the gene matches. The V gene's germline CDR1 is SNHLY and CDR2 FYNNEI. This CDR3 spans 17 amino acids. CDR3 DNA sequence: TGTGCCAGCACCCCTCTAGGGACAGGGCAAAAGGACTATGGCTACACCTTC. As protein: CASTPLGTGQKDYGYTF.

DNA for the CDR3: TGTGCCAGCGCAGAGACAGGGAGCTCCTATAATTCACCCCTCCACTTT. Translation gives CASAETGSSYNSPLHF. This chain uses TRBV9 with TRBJ1-6; TRBD1 aligns across 7 bases. V lost 7 bases and J lost 0; bases outside the gene matches: 7. The germline CDR1 and CDR2 sequences are SGDLS and YYNGEE. The CDR3 contains 16 residues.

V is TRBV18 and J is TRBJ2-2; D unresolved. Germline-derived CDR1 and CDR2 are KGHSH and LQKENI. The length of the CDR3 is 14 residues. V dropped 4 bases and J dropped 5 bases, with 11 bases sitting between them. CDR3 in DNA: TGTGCCAGCTCACTCCCACTTCTAACCGGGGAGCTGTTTTTT. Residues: CASSLPLLTGELFF.

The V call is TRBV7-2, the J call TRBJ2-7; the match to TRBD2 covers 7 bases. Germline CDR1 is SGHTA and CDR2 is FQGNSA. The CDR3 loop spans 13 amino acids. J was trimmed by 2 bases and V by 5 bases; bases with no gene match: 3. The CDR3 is CASSVGLAYEQYF. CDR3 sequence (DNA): TGTGCCAGCAGCGTCGGACTAGCCTACGAGCAGTACTTC.

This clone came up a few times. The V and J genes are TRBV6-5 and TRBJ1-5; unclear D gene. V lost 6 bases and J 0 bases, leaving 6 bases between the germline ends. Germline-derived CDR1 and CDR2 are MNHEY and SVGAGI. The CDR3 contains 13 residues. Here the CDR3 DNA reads TGTGCCAGCAGCCTATTTAGCAATCAGCCCCAGCATTTT. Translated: CASSLFSNQPQHF.

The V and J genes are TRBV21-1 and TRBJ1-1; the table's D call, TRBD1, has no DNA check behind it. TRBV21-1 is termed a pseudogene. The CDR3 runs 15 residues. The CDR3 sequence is CASSKNRTENTEAFF. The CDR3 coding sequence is TGTGCCAGCAGCAAAAACAGGACAGAGAACACTGAAGCTTTCTTT.

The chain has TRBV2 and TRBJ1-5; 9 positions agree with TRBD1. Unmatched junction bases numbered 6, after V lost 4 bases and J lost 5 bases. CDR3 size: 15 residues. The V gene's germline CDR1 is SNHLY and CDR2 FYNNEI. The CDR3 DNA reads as TGTGCCAGCAGTGGAGGACAGGGGTATTATCAGCCCCAGCATTTT. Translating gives CASSGGQGYYQPQHF.

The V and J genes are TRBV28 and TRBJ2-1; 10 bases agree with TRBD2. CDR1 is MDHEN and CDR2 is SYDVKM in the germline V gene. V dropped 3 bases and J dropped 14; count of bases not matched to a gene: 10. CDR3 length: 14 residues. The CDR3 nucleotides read TGTGCCAGCAGTTTTACGAGGGAGCGGGGGGGAAAGTTCTTC. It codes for CASSFTRERGGKFF.

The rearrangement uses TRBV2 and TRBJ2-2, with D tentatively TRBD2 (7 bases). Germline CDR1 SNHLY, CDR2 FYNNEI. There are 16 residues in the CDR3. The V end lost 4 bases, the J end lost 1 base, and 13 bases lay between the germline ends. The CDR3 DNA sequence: TGTGCCAGCAGTGTTGGGGGGGCGAAGAACACCGGGGAGCTGTTTTTT. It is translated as CASSVGGAKNTGELFF.

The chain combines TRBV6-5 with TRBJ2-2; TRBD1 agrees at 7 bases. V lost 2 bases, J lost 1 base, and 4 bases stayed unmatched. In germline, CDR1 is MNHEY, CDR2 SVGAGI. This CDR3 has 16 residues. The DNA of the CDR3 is TGTGCCAGCAGTTACAGCGGACAGGTGAACACCGGGGAGCTGTTTTTT. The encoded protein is CASSYSGQVNTGELFF.

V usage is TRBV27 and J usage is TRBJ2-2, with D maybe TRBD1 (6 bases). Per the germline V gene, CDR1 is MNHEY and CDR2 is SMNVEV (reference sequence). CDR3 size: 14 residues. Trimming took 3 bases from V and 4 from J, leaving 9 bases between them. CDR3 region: CASSLNRATGELFF. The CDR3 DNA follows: TGTGCCAGCAGTTTGAACAGGGCCACCGGGGAGCTGTTTTTT.